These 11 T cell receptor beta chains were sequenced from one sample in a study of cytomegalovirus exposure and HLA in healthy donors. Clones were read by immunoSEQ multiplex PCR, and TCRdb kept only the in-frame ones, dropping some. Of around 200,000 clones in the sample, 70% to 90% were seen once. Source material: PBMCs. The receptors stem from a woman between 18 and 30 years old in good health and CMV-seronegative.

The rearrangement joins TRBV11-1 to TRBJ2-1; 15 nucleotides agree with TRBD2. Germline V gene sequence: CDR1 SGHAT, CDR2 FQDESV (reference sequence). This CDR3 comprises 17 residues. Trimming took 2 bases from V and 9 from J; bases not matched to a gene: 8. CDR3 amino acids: CASSLKGLAGGTGEQFF. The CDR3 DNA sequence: TGTGCCAGCAGCTTAAAGGGACTAGCGGGAGGTACGGGTGAGCAGTTCTTC.

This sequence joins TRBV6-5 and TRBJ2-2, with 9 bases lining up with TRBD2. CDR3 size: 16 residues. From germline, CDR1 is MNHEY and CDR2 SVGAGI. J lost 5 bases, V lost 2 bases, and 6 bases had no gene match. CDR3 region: CASSYEPSGITGELFF. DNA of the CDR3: TGTGCCAGCAGTTACGAGCCTAGCGGGATTACCGGGGAGCTGTTTTTT.

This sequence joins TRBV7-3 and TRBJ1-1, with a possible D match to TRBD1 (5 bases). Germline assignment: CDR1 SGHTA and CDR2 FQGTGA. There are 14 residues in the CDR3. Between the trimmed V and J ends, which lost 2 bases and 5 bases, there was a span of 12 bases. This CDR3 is CASSLYGPGTEAFF. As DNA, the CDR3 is TGTGCCAGCAGCTTATATGGGCCAGGGACTGAAGCTTTCTTT. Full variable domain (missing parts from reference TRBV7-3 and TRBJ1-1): GAGVSQTPSNKVTEKGKYVELRCDPISGHTALYWYRQSLGQGPEFLIYFQGTGAADDSGLPNDRFFAVRPEGSVSTLKIQRTERGDSAVYLCASSLYGPGTEAFFGQGTRLTVV.

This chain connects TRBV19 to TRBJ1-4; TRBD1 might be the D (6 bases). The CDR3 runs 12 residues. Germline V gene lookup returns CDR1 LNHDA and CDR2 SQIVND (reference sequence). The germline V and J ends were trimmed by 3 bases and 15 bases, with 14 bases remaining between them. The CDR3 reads CASSIQGQRMFF. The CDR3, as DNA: TGTGCCAGTAGTATTCAAGGACAGCGGATGTTTTTT.

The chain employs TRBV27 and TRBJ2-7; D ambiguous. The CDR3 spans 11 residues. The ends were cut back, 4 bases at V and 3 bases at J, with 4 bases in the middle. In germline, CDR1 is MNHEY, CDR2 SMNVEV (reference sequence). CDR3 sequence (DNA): TGTGCCAGCAGTTCTAACTACGAGCAGTACTTC. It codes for CASSSNYEQYF.

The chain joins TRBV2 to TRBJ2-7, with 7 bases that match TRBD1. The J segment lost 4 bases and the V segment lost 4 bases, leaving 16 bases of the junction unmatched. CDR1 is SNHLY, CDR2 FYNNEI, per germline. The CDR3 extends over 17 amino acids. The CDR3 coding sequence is TGTGCCAGCAGTGTAACTTTACAGGGGAGTTTTCCATACGAGCAGTACTTC. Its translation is CASSVTLQGSFPYEQYF.

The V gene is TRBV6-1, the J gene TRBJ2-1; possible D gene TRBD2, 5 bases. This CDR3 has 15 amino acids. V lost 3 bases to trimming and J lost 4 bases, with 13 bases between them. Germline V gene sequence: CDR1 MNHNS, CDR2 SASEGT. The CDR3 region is CASSDRGNGYNEQFF. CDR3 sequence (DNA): TGTGCCAGCAGTGACCGGGGAAACGGTTACAATGAGCAGTTCTTC.

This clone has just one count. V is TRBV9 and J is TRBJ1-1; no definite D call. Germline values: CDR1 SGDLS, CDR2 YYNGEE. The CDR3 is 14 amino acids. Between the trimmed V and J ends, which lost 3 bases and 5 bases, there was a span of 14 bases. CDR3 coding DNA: TGTGCCAGCAGCGGCAGTCACGCGCGGACTGAAGCTTTCTTT. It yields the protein CASSGSHARTEAFF.

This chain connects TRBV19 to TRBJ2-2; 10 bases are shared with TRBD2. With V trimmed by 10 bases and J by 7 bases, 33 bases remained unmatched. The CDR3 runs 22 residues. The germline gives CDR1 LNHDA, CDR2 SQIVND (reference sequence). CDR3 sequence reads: CANFWFRGPSGRAGGWIGELFF. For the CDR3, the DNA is TGTGCCAACTTCTGGTTTCGGGGGCCCAGCGGGAGGGCCGGGGGCTGGATCGGGGAGCTGTTTTTT.

The CDR3 sequence: CASSLEGASEKLFF. In nucleotides, the CDR3 is TGTGCCAGCAGCTTAGAGGGGGCCAGCGAAAAACTGTTTTTT. The chain carries TRBV7-2 and TRBJ1-4; 7 nucleotides line up with TRBD1. The CDR3 totals 14 residues. Germline values: CDR1 SGHTA, CDR2 FQGNSA. The V gene end was trimmed by 1 base and the J gene end by 8 bases; junction bases not matched to a gene: 4.

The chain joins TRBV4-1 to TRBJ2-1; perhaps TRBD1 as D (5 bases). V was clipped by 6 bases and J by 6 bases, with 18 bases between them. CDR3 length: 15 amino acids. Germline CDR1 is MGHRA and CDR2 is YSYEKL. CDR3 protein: CASRPNIVRANEQFF. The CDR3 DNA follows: TGCGCCAGCAGGCCGAACATAGTCAGGGCCAATGAGCAGTTCTTC.